This T cell receptor (beta chain) was identified during a study of blood T cell repertoires in COVID-19. V was pared by 0 bases and J by 4 bases, with 10 bases between. The germline CDR1 and CDR2 sequences are SGHRS and YFSETQ. The CDR3 totals 14 residues. Some clones are missing from TCRdb's copy, which holds only in-frame ones; the method was immunoSEQ multiplex PCR. The data show 75,000 to 100,000 clones, less than 90% seen once. Sequenced material: peripheral blood. The chain couples TRBV5-1 to TRBJ1-2; D possibly corresponds to TRBD1 (5 bases). The sequence derives from a human donor in a cohort sampled during active COVID-19. This chain's CDR3 is CASSLGTGSYGYTF. As DNA, the CDR3 is TGCGCCAGCAGCTTGGGTACAGGCAGCTATGGCTACACCTTC.